The next 16 T cell receptor beta chains were all read from a single sample in a study of vaccination and CD4 T cells after COVID-19. Once obtained from cultured CD4+ T cells, the DNA was sequenced using the Oncomine TCR Beta short-read assay. TCRdb reanalysed the PCR reads using MiXCR and keeps one entry per CDR3 protein. The sample includes more than 20,000 distinct CDR3 sequences, roughly 52% of them seen just once. Sample treatment: approximately 9-day PBMC culture with coronavirus spike peptide pools or control peptides (ViraFEST assay). No antigens are known for them. The sequenced sample was CD4+ T cells from blood, cultured in vitro, obtained before SARS-CoV-2 vaccination. The receptors were gathered from a human donor who received a COVID-19 vaccine.

The chain recombines TRBV29-1 with TRBJ2-5; TRBD1 aligns across 12 bases. With V trimmed by 7 bases and J by 6 bases, 12 bases remained unmatched. The germline V gene has CDR1 SQVTM and CDR2 ANQGSEA. The CDR3 length is 15 residues. Written as DNA, the CDR3 is TGCAGCGCCGCCCCCGGGACAGGGGGCTTCAAGACCCAGTACTTC. Amino acids: CSAAPGTGGFKTQYF. The whole variable domain, filled in from reference TRBV29-1 and TRBJ2-5, reads SAVISQKPSRDICQRGTSLTIQCQVDSQVTMMFWYRQQPGQSLTLIATANQGSEATYESGFVIDKFPISRPNLTFSTLTVSNMSPEDSSIYLCSAAPGTGGFKTQYFGPGTRLLVL.

CDR3 protein: CASSPRDRLKETQYF. In DNA, the CDR3 is TGTGCCAGCAGCCCCCGGGACAGGCTGAAAGAGACCCAGTACTTC. The chain couples TRBV7-9 to TRBJ2-5, with 8 bases fitting TRBD1. Germline-derived CDR1 and CDR2 are SEHNR and FQNEAQ (reference sequence). The CDR3 spans 15 residues. V lost 5 bases, J lost 3 bases, and 8 bases stayed unmatched.

The genes are TRBV30 and TRBJ2-3, with 8 bases identical to TRBD1. Germline assignment: CDR1 GTSNPN and CDR2 SVGIG (reference sequence). The trim removed 4 bases at V and 2 bases at J, leaving 2 bases unmatched. CDR3 length: 13 amino acids. The DNA for the CDR3 is TGTGCCTGGACAGGGGGCAACACAGATACGCAGTATTTT. Its protein is CAWTGGNTDTQYF. Full variable domain (outside the CDR3, taken from reference TRBV30 and TRBJ2-3): SQTIHQWPATLVQPVGSPLSLECTVEGTSNPNLYWYRQAAGRGLQLLFYSVGIGQISSEVPQNLSASRPQDRQFILSSKKLLLSDSGFYLCAWTGGNTDTQYFGPGTRLTVL.

This clonotype was seen only once. One end of the junction is discordant with germline, which a read error may explain. V is TRBV15 and J is TRBJ2-5; 11 bases line up with TRBD1. This CDR3 is 17 amino acids long. Per the germline V gene, CDR1 is LNHNV and CDR2 is YYDKDF (reference sequence). The CDR3 DNA follows: TGTGCCGCCAGCAGAGTAGGACAGGGGGCGACCGGGGAGACCCAGTACTTC. Translation: CAASRVGQGATGETQYF.

This clonotype was seen more than once but under ten times. The chain is built from TRBV2 and TRBJ1-2; D may be TRBD1 (6 bases). Germline CDR1 is SNHLY and CDR2 is FYNNEI. Trimming pared 8 bases from V and 4 bases from J, leaving 8 bases between. The CDR3 extends over 11 amino acids. CDR3 bases: TGTGCCAGCCGGGGGGCCTATGGCTACACCTTC. This codes for CASRGAYGYTF.

The chain recombines TRBV7-9 with TRBJ1-1; no firm D call. Germline V gene sequence: CDR1 SEHNR, CDR2 FQNEAQ (reference sequence). Trimming took 5 bases from V and 3 from J, leaving 16 bases between them. The CDR3 loop spans 15 amino acids. CDR3 nucleotide sequence: TGTGCCAGCAGCCTGGGTCGGCTTGGTGACACTGAAGCTTTCTTT. This encodes CASSLGRLGDTEAFF.

The rearrangement uses TRBV3-1 and TRBJ2-1, with TRBD2 identical over 8 bases. V dropped 4 bases and J dropped 5; count of bases not matched to a gene: 7. CDR3 size: 15 residues. CDR1 LGHDT and CDR2 YNNKEL come from the germline V gene (reference sequence). CDR3 sequence reads: CASSRSAGEHNEQFF. The CDR3 DNA reads as TGTGCCAGCAGCCGCTCAGCGGGGGAACACAATGAGCAGTTCTTC.

The genes are TRBV6-1 and TRBJ1-2, with D perhaps matching TRBD1 (5 bases). The CDR3 is made up of 13 amino acids. Germline V gene data show CDR1 as MNHNS and CDR2 as SASEGT. V shed 0 bases and J shed 3 bases, with 5 bases lying between them. CDR3 amino acids: CASSEAGDYGYTF. The CDR3 DNA is TGTGCCAGCAGTGAAGCGGGGGACTATGGCTACACCTTC.

V usage is TRBV20-1 and J usage is TRBJ2-3; D might be TRBD2 (6 bases). CDR1 is DFQATT and CDR2 is SNEGSKA in the germline V gene (reference sequence). The CDR3 covers 16 residues. V was cut by 2 bases and J by 6 bases, with 21 bases left in between. The CDR3 DNA follows: TGCAGTGCTAGATTGGTCGGCGGAGGGTCCTTTGATACGCAGTATTTT. Its translation: CSARLVGGGSFDTQYF.

In this sample, this clonotype turned up a few times. This sequence joins TRBV19 and TRBJ1-6, with 9 bases identical to TRBD1. The CDR3 is 14 residues long. Trimming removed 6 bases from V and 8 bases from J; junction bases left unmatched: 5. Germline lookup yields CDR1 LNHDA and CDR2 SQIVND (reference sequence). CDR3 amino acids: CASSSTGGDSPLHF. The CDR3 coding sequence is TGTGCCAGTAGCTCGACAGGGGGGGATTCACCCCTCCACTTT.

This clonotype was seen only a few times. J is TRBJ1-1 and V is TRBV2; D is undetermined. CDR1 is SNHLY, CDR2 FYNNEI, per germline. The CDR3 length is 12 residues. Trimming took 8 bases from V and 3 from J, leaving 10 bases between them. The CDR3 nucleotides are TGTGCCAGCTCCGGGCTGGACACTGAAGCTTTCTTT. Protein sequence: CASSGLDTEAFF.

In its sample, this clonotype was seen a few times. This chain joins TRBV10-3 and TRBJ2-3; 10 nucleotides align to TRBD2. Germline CDR1 and CDR2: ENHRY and SYGVKD. The CDR3 is 15 residues long. J gave up 0 bases and V 5 bases, and 2 bases lay outside the gene matches. CDR3 amino acids: CAISPGLASTDTQYF. The CDR3 DNA is TGTGCCATCAGTCCGGGACTAGCGAGCACAGATACGCAGTATTTT.

The chain couples TRBV12-3 or TRBV12-4 to TRBJ1-2; weak D call: TRBD1 (5 bases). V was pared by 4 bases and J by 6 bases, with 18 bases between. CDR3 length: 15 amino acids. CDR3 bases: TGTGCCAGCAGTTCCCTCCCAGGGAAGGGCCATGGCTACACCTTC. Amino acid sequence: CASSSLPGKGHGYTF.

Only a few counts were recorded for this clonotype. This chain connects TRBV11-3 to TRBJ2-3; D ambiguous. Germline V gene data show CDR1 as SGHNT and CDR2 as YENEEA. This CDR3 contains 14 residues. The V and J ends lost 3 bases and 3 bases respectively, with 10 bases between them. The CDR3 reads CASSFPASTDTQYF. The CDR3 nucleotides read TGTGCCAGCAGCTTTCCTGCGAGTACAGATACGCAGTATTTT. Full variable domain (remainder filled in from reference TRBV11-3 and TRBJ2-3): EAGVVQSPRYKIIEKKQPVAFWCNPISGHNTLYWYLQNLGQGPELLIRYENEEAVDDSQLPKDRFSAERLKGVDSTLKIQPAELGDSAVYLCASSFPASTDTQYFGPGTRLTVL.

The chain combines TRBV5-4 with TRBJ1-3; TRBD1 might be the D (5 bases). The germline V gene has CDR1 SGHNT and CDR2 YYREEE (reference sequence). There are 13 residues in the CDR3. V was trimmed by 4 bases and J by 4 bases, leaving 9 bases between them. The CDR3 region has the DNA TGTGCCAGCAGCGCCTACAGGGGAAACACCATATATTTT. This gives the protein CASSAYRGNTIYF.

The CDR3 sequence: CASRGGGYGYTF. In DNA form, the CDR3 reads TGTGCCAGCCGAGGGGGCGGCTATGGCTACACCTTC. The chain combines TRBV6-1 with TRBJ1-2, with 7 bases fitting TRBD1. CDR1 and CDR2 from the germline V gene are MNHNS and SASEGT. With 8 bases clipped from V and 4 bases from J, the junction kept 4 bases outside the gene matches. This CDR3 is 12 amino acids long.